A single sample is the source of the 25 T cell receptor beta chains below, sequenced in a study of T cell repertoires in cytomegalovirus infection. TCRdb analysed the reads with MiXCR anew, one entry per CDR3 protein. The sample has about 740,000 distinct CDR3 sequences; roughly 36% are singletons. No antigen has been identified for these receptors. The source was cultured PBMCs, collected from culture after CMV antigen stimulation. The origin of the receptors is a human donor in good health (CMV status not recorded). Some clones in this sample may be carry-over from other donors' samples.

The chain combines TRBV20-1 with TRBJ1-2; D is unresolved. The CDR3 runs 14 residues. The germline gives CDR1 DFQATT, CDR2 SNEGSKA (reference sequence). Trimming left V 0 bases short and J 1 base short, with 9 bases between. The CDR3: CSARDLGSNYGYTF. The CDR3, as DNA: TGCAGTGCTAGAGATTTGGGGAGTAACTATGGCTACACCTTC.

This chain links TRBV20-1 with TRBJ2-3; TRBD2 is a possible D gene (5 bases). Germline V CDR1 and CDR2: DFQATT, SNEGSKA (reference sequence). The CDR3 runs 14 residues. Between the trimmed V and J ends, which lost 5 bases and 9 bases, there was a span of 21 bases. CDR3 sequence: CSALRASGVTTQYF. The CDR3 DNA follows: TGCAGTGCTCTCCGGGCCAGCGGAGTTACGACGCAGTATTTT.

This clonotype was recorded many times. V usage is TRBV7-2 and J usage is TRBJ2-1, with 7 bases fitting TRBD2. With V trimmed by 5 bases and J by 0 bases, 7 bases remained unmatched. Germline V lookup: CDR1 SGHTA, CDR2 FQGNSA. The CDR3 has 16 residues. CDR3: CASSPPGGSSYNEQFF. The CDR3 DNA is TGTGCCAGCAGCCCCCCGGGCGGGAGCTCCTACAATGAGCAGTTCTTC.

This clonotype was seen just once. This chain links TRBV7-4 with TRBJ1-2; 10 nucleotides agree with TRBD1. The ends lost 5 bases at V and 7 bases at J; junction bases unmatched: 7. Germline-derived CDR1 and CDR2 are SGHVT and SQSDAQ. The CDR3 has 14 amino acids. The CDR3 DNA reads as TGTGCCAGCAGCGCCACCGGGACAGGGGTTGGCTACACCTTC. This sequence encodes CASSATGTGVGYTF.

This clonotype came up many times. CDR3 protein: CASSLDTPGTQYF. The CDR3 DNA is TGTGCCAGCAGCTTAGACACTCCCGGGACCCAGTACTTC. This chain links TRBV7-2 with TRBJ2-5, with D uncertain. CDR1 is SGHTA, CDR2 FQGNSA, per germline. Trimming shortened V by 1 base and J by 7 bases, and 10 bases separated the two germline ends. The CDR3 loop spans 13 amino acids.

This clonotype was detected only a few times. This chain joins TRBV7-9 and TRBJ1-2; the match to TRBD1 covers 8 bases. Germline CDR1 SEHNR, CDR2 FQNEAQ (reference sequence). The CDR3 spans 13 residues. With V trimmed by 5 bases and J by 6 bases, 5 bases remained unmatched. The CDR3 DNA follows: TGTGCCAGCAGCCCACGGACAGGGCATGGCTACACCTTC. Amino acid sequence: CASSPRTGHGYTF.

This clonotype was observed many times. The chain couples TRBV12-3 or TRBV12-4 to TRBJ2-2, with TRBD1 identical over 7 bases. The CDR3 length is 15 residues. The trim removed 6 bases at V and 9 bases at J, leaving 13 bases unmatched. In nucleotides, the CDR3 is TGTGCCAGCAGGCGACAGGGCAGTTCCGTTTGGGAGCTGTTTTTT. It is translated as CASRRQGSSVWELFF.

This chain joins TRBV5-4 and TRBJ1-1, with a tentative D call TRBD1 (6 bases). The germline V gene encodes CDR1 SGHNT and CDR2 YYREEE (reference sequence). Trimming removed 1 base from V and 1 base from J, with 8 bases in between. The CDR3 covers 14 residues. For the CDR3, the DNA is TGTGCCAGCAGCTTGACAGGGCAGAACACTGAAGCTTTCTTT. Residues: CASSLTGQNTEAFF.

This clonotype was observed a few times. The chain employs TRBV10-3 and TRBJ1-1; TRBD1 agrees at 10 bases. The CDR3 extends over 15 amino acids. The J segment lost 3 bases and the V segment lost 5 bases, leaving 6 bases of the junction unmatched. Germline CDR1 is ENHRY and CDR2 is SYGVKD. This chain's CDR3 is CAISRQGAADTEAFF. CDR3 bases: TGTGCCATCAGTAGACAGGGGGCGGCGGACACTGAAGCTTTCTTT.

V gene TRBV20-1 combines with J gene TRBJ2-7; the D is unclear. V was pared by 5 bases and J by 6 bases, with 11 bases between. The CDR3 has 11 residues. Germline V gives CDR1 DFQATT, CDR2 SNEGSKA (reference sequence). The CDR3 here is CSAWSLREQYF. The CDR3 coding sequence is TGCAGTGCTTGGAGCCTTCGCGAGCAGTACTTC.

This clonotype was seen only a few times. The chain is built from TRBV6-2 or TRBV6-3 and TRBJ2-5, with D possibly matching TRBD1 (5 bases). CDR3 size: 13 residues. V lost 7 bases to trimming and J lost 2 bases, with 11 bases between them. Germline V gene lookup returns CDR1 MNHEY and CDR2 SVGEGT. The CDR3 sequence: CASTRQTQETQYF. For the CDR3, the DNA is TGTGCCAGCACCAGACAGACTCAAGAGACCCAGTACTTC.

This rearrangement joins TRBV7-9 to TRBJ2-3; no clear D. Germline values: CDR1 SEHNR, CDR2 FQNEAQ (reference sequence). V gave up 3 bases and J gave up 10 bases, with 26 bases separating them. The CDR3 has 17 amino acids. The CDR3 coding sequence is TGTGCCAGCAGCTTTTCCGTGCGGCTAGACCCACAATCGGCGCAGTATTTT. Amino acid sequence: CASSFSVRLDPQSAQYF.

This clonotype was seen a handful of times. The J gene is TRBJ2-5, the V gene TRBV12-3 or TRBV12-4; 7 bases align to TRBD2. After removal of 5 bases from V and 5 bases from J, the junction contained 5 bases not matched to a gene. This CDR3 comprises 13 residues. The CDR3, as DNA: TGTGCCAGCAGTCCGGACGGGAGGGAGACCCAGTACTTC. Amino acid sequence: CASSPDGRETQYF.

This clonotype has more than one count but fewer than ten. This chain uses TRBV6-1 with TRBJ2-1, with 12 bases matching TRBD2. The germline gives CDR1 MNHNS, CDR2 SASEGT. V lost 5 bases to trimming and J lost 7 bases; unmatched junction nucleotides: 6. There are 15 residues in the CDR3. This CDR3 is CASSSTSGSGNEQFF. The CDR3 DNA reads TGTGCCAGCAGTTCGACTAGCGGGAGTGGGAATGAGCAGTTCTTC.

The chain uses TRBV7-6 and TRBJ1-1; D unresolved. V lost 7 bases, J lost 7 bases, and 13 bases lay in between. CDR3 length: 12 residues. The germline V gene has CDR1 SGHVS and CDR2 FNYEAQ. The CDR3 sequence: CASNSSPLEAFF. Here the CDR3 DNA reads TGTGCCAGCAACTCATCACCTCTTGAAGCTTTCTTT.

This chain joins TRBV7-6 and TRBJ2-1; 12 bases agree with TRBD2. Germline CDR1 reads SGHVS; CDR2 reads FNYEAQ. The V segment lost 6 bases and the J segment 9 bases; nucleotides outside the gene matches: 9. The CDR3 runs to 15 residues. CDR3 residues: CASRNLAGGPVEQFF. Here the CDR3 DNA reads TGTGCCAGCAGGAATCTAGCGGGGGGGCCCGTTGAGCAGTTCTTC. The entire variable domain, with the rest obtained from reference TRBV7-6 and TRBJ2-1, is as follows: GAGVSQSPRYKVTKRGQDVALRCDPISGHVSLYWYRQALGQGPEFLTYFNYEAQQDKSGLPNDRFSAERPEGSISTLTIQRTEQRDSAMYRCASRNLAGGPVEQFFGPGTRLTVL.

This clonotype was observed at least ten times. J is TRBJ1-2 and V is TRBV7-9, with a weak D call TRBD1 (5 bases). This CDR3 is built from 16 residues. Trimming stripped 0 bases from V and 3 bases from J, with 14 bases between. From germline, CDR1 is SEHNR and CDR2 FQNEAQ (reference sequence). The CDR3 loop is CASSLAPGLGDYGYTF. The CDR3 region has the DNA TGTGCCAGCAGCTTAGCCCCGGGATTGGGGGACTATGGCTACACCTTC.

V and J are TRBV2 and TRBJ2-5; 8 nucleotides align to TRBD2. Trimming cost V 11 bases and J 0 bases; bases outside gene matches: 2. The germline V gene encodes CDR1 SNHLY and CDR2 FYNNEI. The CDR3 loop spans 12 amino acids. CDR3 nucleotides: TGTGCCTGGCGGGGGGACCAAGAGACCCAGTACTTC. It translates to CAWRGDQETQYF. Using reference TRBV2 and TRBJ2-5 for the parts outside the CDR3, the full variable domain is EPEVTQTPSHQVTQMGQEVILRCVPISNHLYFYWYRQILGQKVEFLVSFYNNEISEKSEIFDDQFSVERPDGSNFTLKIRSTKLEDSAMYFCAWRGDQETQYFGPGTRLLVL.

This clonotype was counted between two and nine times. The chain employs TRBV7-9 and TRBJ2-3; D gene unclear. The germline V gene encodes CDR1 SEHNR and CDR2 FQNEAQ (reference sequence). The CDR3 extends over 15 amino acids. V lost 1 base, J lost 2 bases, and 10 bases lay in between. The CDR3 loop is CASSLGDRITDTQYF. DNA for the CDR3: TGTGCCAGCAGCTTAGGAGACCGAATCACAGATACGCAGTATTTT.

This sequence joins TRBV6-6 and TRBJ1-6, with 7 bases that match TRBD1. V was clipped by 11 bases and J by 8 bases; unmatched bases: 12. CDR1 is MNHNY and CDR2 is SVGAGI in the germline V gene (reference sequence). The CDR3 is 14 amino acids. The CDR3 is CAGRGAGGYSPLHF. For the CDR3, the DNA is TGTGCCGGTCGAGGGGCAGGGGGTTATTCACCCCTCCACTTT.

The chain couples TRBV11-2 to TRBJ2-7, with D possibly being TRBD1 or TRBD2 (5 bases each). CDR1 is SGHAT and CDR2 is FQNNGV in the germline V gene. This CDR3 region has 18 residues. V lost 5 bases, J lost 1 base, and 24 bases lay in between. The CDR3 region has the DNA TGTGCCAGCAGCATAGGGGTCGGTTGGGGAGTCCGATCCTACGAGCAGTACTTC. Translated: CASSIGVGWGVRSYEQYF.

The chain links TRBV11-2 to TRBJ2-5; TRBD2 aligns across 10 bases. Germline CDR1 and CDR2: SGHAT and FQNNGV. V lost 4 bases, J lost 9 bases, and 11 bases stayed unmatched. The CDR3 extends over 15 amino acids. The CDR3 region is CASSSQAGGAGSQYF. Here the CDR3 DNA reads TGTGCCAGCAGCTCCCAAGCGGGAGGGGCCGGGTCCCAGTACTTC.

This clonotype was found a few times. The CDR3 region has the DNA TGTGCCATCAGTGAGTCAAGGGTTGAGCAGTTCTTC. Its protein is CAISESRVEQFF. The chain has TRBV10-3 and TRBJ2-1; no clear D gene. The CDR3 spans 12 residues. Germline-derived CDR1 and CDR2 are ENHRY and SYGVKD. The V gene lost 0 bases and the J gene lost 9 bases, with 6 bases spanning the gap.

This clonotype was counted a few times. V and J are TRBV2 and TRBJ1-5, with 12 nucleotides matching TRBD1. The CDR3 totals 16 residues. Germline CDR1 and CDR2: SNHLY and FYNNEI. J lost 9 bases, V lost 7 bases, and 13 bases had no gene match. For the CDR3, the DNA is TGTGCCAGCACCGACGGGACAGGGGGCCCGGAGAGGCCCCAGCATTTT. Amino acid sequence: CASTDGTGGPERPQHF.

The chain is built from TRBV6-5 and TRBJ1-5, with 9 bases fitting TRBD1. V shed 2 bases and J 4 bases; nucleotides not matched to a gene: 9. This CDR3 comprises 17 residues. Germline V gene sequence: CDR1 MNHEY, CDR2 SVGAGI. The CDR3 sequence is CASSYPHDRGINQPQHF. The CDR3 coding sequence is TGTGCCAGCAGTTACCCCCACGACAGGGGGATAAATCAGCCCCAGCATTTT.